This T cell receptor (beta chain) derives from a study of T cell responses to AZD1222 COVID-19 vaccine. Study as a whole: Whether given at about 4 or about 12 weeks, second doses were pooled.

Findings and limits, study-wide: Reports indicate that nearly half of spike-specific TCRs are directed at unmutated variant regions. No day 14 peak samples; only post-peak repertoires were characterized. Compared with day 0, the breadth and depth of the Spike-specific TCR repertoire rose significantly after two doses of AZD1222.

To note about this clone: Its antigen is not known.

Repertoires were generated with immunoSEQ multiplex PCR, while TCRdb's copy carries only in-frame clones and drops some. Here the sample spans around 160,000 clones, roughly 90% being singletons. V shed 0 bases, J shed 0 bases, and the junction held 1 base outside the gene matches. CDR1 SGHNT and CDR2 YYREEE come from the germline V gene (reference sequence). The CDR3 sequence is 16 residues long. Sample: peripheral blood, taken on day 0 of AZD1222 vaccination. The chain employs TRBV5-4 and TRBJ2-1, with 9 bases aligning to TRBD2. The sequence derives from an adult in good health. CDR3 sequence (DNA): TGTGCCAGCAGCTTGGGGGGACTAGCCTCCTACAATGAGCAGTTCTTC. Translated, it gives CASSLGGLASYNEQFF.